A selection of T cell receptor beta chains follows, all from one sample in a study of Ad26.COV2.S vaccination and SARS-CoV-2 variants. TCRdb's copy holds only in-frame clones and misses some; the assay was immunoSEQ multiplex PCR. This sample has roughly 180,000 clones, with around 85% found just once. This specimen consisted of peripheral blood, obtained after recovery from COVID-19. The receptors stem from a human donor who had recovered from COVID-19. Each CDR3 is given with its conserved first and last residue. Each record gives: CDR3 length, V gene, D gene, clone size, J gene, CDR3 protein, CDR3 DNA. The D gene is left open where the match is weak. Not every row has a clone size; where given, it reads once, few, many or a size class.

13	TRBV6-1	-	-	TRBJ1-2	CASSETQVYGYTF	TGTGCCAGCAGTGAAACGCAGGTCTATGGCTACACCTTC
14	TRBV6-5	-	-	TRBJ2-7	CASSFDPGGYEQYF	TGTGCCAGCAGCTTCGACCCTGGGGGGTACGAGCAGTACTTC
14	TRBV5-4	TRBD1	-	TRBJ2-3	CASSLGQGADTQYF	TGTGCCAGCAGCTTAGGACAGGGCGCAGATACGCAGTATTTT
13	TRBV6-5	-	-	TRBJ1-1	CASSYRTEGEAFF	TGTGCCAGCAGTTACCGGACAGAGGGTGAAGCTTTCTTT
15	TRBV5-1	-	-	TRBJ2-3	CASSLGGAGTDTQYF	TGCGCCAGCAGCTTGGGTGGGGCTGGGACAGATACGCAGTATTTT
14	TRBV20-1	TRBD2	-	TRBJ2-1	CSASTGGAYNEQFF	TGCAGTGCTAGTACGGGGGGTGCCTACAATGAGCAGTTCTTC
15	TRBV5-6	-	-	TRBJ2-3	CASRDDGGFTDTQYF	TGTGCCAGCAGGGATGACGGGGGCTTCACAGATACGCAGTATTTT
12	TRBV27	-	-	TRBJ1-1	CASTGRVTEAFF	TGTGCCAGCACAGGGCGGGTGACTGAAGCTTTCTTT
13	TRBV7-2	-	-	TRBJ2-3	CASSFPSTDTQYF	TGTGCCAGCAGCTTCCCTAGCACAGATACGCAGTATTTT
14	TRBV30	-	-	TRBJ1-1	CAWSFRTANAEAFF	TGTGCCTGGAGTTTCCGGACGGCGAACGCTGAAGCTTTCTTT
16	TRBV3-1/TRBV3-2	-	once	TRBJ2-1	CASSHRSRTGSAEQFF	TGTGCCAGCAGCCATCGGTCCCGCACAGGGTCCGCTGAGCAGTTCTTC
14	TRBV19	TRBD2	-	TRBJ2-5	CASRVAGGQETQYF	TGTGCCAGTAGGGTAGCGGGGGGTCAAGAGACCCAGTACTTC
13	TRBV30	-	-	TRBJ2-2	CAWSTGNTGELFF	TGTGCCTGGAGTACGGGGAACACCGGGGAGCTGTTTTTT
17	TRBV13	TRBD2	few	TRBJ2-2	CASSLWFGGRAIGELFF	TGTGCCAGCAGCCTCTGGTTTGGCGGGAGGGCCATCGGGGAGCTGTTTTTT
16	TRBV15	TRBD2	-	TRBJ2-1	CATSRDGGTTLNEQFF	TGTGCCACCAGCAGAGATGGCGGGACTACCCTAAATGAGCAGTTCTTC
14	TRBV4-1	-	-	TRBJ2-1	CASSQDSLASEQFF	TGCGCCAGCAGCCAAGATTCTCTAGCCAGTGAGCAGTTCTTC
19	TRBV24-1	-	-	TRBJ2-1	CATSDLRNTRGRSYNEQFF	TGTGCCACCAGTGATTTGCGTAATACGCGCGGTCGCTCCTACAATGAGCAGTTCTTC
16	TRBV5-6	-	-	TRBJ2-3	CASSYVQGGGADTQYF	TGTGCCAGCAGCTACGTCCAGGGGGGAGGTGCAGATACGCAGTATTTT
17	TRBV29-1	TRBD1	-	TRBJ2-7	CSVVLPIGQGGINEQYF	TGCAGCGTTGTATTGCCGATCGGACAGGGCGGTATCAACGAGCAGTACTTC
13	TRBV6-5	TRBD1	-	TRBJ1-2	CASSRQGGDGYTF	TGTGCCAGCAGTAGACAGGGAGGAGACGGCTACACCTTC
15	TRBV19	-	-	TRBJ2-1	CASSTGRAGYNEQFF	TGTGCCAGTAGTACTGGCAGGGCGGGATACAATGAGCAGTTCTTC
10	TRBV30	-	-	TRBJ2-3	CAYGGESQYF	TGTGCCTACGGAGGGGAATCTCAGTATTTT
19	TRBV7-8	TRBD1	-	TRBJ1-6	CASSFSLRQGKSYNSPLHF	TGTGCCAGCAGCTTCTCCCTCCGACAGGGGAAATCCTATAATTCACCCCTCCACTTT
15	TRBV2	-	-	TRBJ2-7	CASSELFSVNYEQYF	TGTGCCAGCAGTGAACTCTTTAGCGTAAACTACGAGCAGTACTTC
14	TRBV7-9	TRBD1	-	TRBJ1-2	CASSLWGTGDGYTF	TGTGCCAGCAGCTTATGGGGGACAGGGGATGGCTACACCTTC
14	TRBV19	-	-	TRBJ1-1	CASSRNIGNTEAFF	TGTGCCAGTAGTAGGAACATCGGGAACACTGAAGCTTTCTTT
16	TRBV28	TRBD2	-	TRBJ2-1	CASRPLAGGDYNEQFF	TGTGCCAGCAGACCCCTAGCGGGGGGGGACTACAATGAGCAGTTCTTC
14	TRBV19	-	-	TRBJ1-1	CASSLLGGSTEAFF	TGTGCCAGTAGTCTACTGGGGGGGAGTACTGAAGCTTTCTTT
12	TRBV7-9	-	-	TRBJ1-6	CATGTASSPLHF	TGTGCCACCGGGACCGCATCTTCACCCCTCCACTTT
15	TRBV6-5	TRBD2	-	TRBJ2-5	CASRSSGPLQETQYF	TGTGCCAGCAGGTCTAGCGGGCCTTTACAAGAGACCCAGTACTTC
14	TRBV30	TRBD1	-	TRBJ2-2	CAWGGQGRAGELFF	TGTGCCTGGGGGGGACAGGGGAGGGCCGGGGAGCTGTTTTTT
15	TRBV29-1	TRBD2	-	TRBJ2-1	CSVEGRLAGDNEQFF	TGCAGCGTTGAAGGTCGGCTAGCGGGAGACAATGAGCAGTTCTTC
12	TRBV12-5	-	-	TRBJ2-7	CASGSDGVEQYF	TGTGCTAGTGGGTCTGACGGGGTCGAGCAGTACTTC
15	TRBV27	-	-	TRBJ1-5	CASSLFPRSNQPQHF	TGTGCCAGCAGTTTATTCCCTCGTAGCAATCAGCCCCAGCATTTT
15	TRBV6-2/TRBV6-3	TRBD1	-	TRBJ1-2	CASSSAGTAVWGYTF	TGTGCCAGCAGCTCGGCCGGGACAGCCGTCTGGGGCTACACCTTC
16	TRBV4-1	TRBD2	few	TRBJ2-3	CASSPRSGGAADTQYF	TGCGCCAGCAGCCCAAGGAGCGGGGGGGCAGCAGATACGCAGTATTTT
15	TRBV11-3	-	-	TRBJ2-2	CASSLGGLGTGELFF	TGTGCCAGCAGCTTGGGGGGGCTCGGTACCGGGGAGCTGTTTTTT